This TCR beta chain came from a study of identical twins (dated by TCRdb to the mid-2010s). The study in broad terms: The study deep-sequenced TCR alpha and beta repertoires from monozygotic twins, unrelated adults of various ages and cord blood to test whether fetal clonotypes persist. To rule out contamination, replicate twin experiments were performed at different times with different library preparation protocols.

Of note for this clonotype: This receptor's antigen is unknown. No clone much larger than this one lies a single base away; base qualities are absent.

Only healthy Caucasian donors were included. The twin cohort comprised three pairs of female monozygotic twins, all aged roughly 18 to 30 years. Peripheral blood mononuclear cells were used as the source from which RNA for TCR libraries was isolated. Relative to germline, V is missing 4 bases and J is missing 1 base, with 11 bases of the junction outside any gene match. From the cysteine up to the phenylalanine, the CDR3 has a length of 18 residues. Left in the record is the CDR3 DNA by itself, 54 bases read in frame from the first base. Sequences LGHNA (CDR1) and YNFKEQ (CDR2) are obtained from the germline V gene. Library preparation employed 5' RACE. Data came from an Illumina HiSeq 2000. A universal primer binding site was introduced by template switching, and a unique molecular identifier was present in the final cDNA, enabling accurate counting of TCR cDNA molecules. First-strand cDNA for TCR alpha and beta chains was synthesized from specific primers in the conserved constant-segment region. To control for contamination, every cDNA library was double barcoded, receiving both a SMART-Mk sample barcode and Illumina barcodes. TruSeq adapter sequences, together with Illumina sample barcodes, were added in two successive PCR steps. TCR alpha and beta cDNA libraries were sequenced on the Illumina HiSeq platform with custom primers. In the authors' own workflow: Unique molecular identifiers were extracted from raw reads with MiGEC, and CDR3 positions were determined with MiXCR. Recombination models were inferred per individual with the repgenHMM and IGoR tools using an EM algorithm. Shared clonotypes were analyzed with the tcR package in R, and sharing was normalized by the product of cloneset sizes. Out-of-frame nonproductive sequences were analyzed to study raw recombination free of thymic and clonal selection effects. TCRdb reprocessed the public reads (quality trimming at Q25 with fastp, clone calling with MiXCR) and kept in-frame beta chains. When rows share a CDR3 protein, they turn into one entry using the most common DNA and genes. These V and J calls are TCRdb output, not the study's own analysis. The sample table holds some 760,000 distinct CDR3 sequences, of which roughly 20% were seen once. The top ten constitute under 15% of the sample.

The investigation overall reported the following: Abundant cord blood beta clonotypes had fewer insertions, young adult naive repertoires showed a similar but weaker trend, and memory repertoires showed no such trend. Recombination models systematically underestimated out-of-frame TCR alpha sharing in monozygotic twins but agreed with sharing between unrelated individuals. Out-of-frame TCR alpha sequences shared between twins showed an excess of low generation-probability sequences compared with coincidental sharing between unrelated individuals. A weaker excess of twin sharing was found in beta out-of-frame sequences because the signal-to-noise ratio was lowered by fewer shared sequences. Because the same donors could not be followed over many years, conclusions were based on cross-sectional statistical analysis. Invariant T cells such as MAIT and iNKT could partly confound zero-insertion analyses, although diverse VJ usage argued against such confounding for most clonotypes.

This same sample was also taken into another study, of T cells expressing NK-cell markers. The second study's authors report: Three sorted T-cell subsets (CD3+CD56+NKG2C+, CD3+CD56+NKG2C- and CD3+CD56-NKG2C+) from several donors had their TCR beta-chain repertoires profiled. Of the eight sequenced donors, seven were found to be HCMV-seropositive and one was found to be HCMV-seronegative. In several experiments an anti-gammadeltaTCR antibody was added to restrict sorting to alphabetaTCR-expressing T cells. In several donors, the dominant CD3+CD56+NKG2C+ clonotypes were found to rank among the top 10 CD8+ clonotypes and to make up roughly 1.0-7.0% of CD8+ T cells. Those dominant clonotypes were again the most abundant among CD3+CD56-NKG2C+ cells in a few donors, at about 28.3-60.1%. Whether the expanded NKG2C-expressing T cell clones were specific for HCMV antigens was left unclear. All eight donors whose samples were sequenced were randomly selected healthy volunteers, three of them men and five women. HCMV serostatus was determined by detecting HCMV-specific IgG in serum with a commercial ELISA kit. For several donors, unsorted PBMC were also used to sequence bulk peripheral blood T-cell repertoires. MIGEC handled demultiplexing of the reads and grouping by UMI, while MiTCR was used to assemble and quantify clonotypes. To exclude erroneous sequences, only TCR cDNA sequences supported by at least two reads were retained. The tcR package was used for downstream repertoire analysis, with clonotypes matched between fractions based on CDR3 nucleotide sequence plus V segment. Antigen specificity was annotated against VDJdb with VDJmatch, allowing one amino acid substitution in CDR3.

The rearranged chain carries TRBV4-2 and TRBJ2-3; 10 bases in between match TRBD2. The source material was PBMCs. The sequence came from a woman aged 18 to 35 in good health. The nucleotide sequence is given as TGTGCCAGCAGCCCGAAGGGCCTAGCGGGGGCCCGCACAGATACGCAGTATTTT. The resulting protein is CASSPKGLAGARTDTQYF.